This passage covers 27 T cell receptor beta chains from one sample sequenced in a study of OX40 agonist ivuxolimab in advanced cancers. Assay: immunoSEQ multiplex PCR; the TCRdb copy retains only in-frame clones and omits some. In the table there are about 83,000 clones, around 90% of which are singletons. Sequences were derived from CD4+ or CD8+ T cells sorted from blood, sampled in a trial of the OX40 agonist ivuxolimab. These receptors originate from an adult with an advanced solid tumor such as melanoma, head and neck, liver or kidney cancer.

The chain has TRBV5-1 and TRBJ2-1, with a possible D match to TRBD1 (6 bases). The CDR3 contains 14 residues. V was shortened by 4 bases and J by 5 bases, with 13 bases between the two germline ends. Germline V gene sequence: CDR1 SGHRS, CDR2 YFSETQ. The CDR3 protein is CASSKTGSDNEQFF. In nucleotides, the CDR3 is TGCGCCAGCAGCAAGACAGGAAGTGACAATGAGCAGTTCTTC.

This chain uses TRBV27 with TRBJ2-7; D is unclear. CDR1 is MNHEY, CDR2 SMNVEV, per germline (reference sequence). The V end was cut by 5 bases, the J end by 1 base, with 12 bases between. The CDR3 has 14 amino acids. The CDR3 spells CASSLDRMSYEQYF. The CDR3 DNA sequence: TGTGCCAGCAGTCTTGACCGGATGTCCTACGAGCAGTACTTC.

V usage is TRBV30 and J usage is TRBJ2-1; 9 nucleotides agree with TRBD2. Germline V gives CDR1 GTSNPN, CDR2 SVGIG (reference sequence). J was trimmed by 12 bases and V by 0 bases; bases with no gene match: 12. The CDR3 loop spans 15 amino acids. This CDR3 is CAWSVRTSVRGLQFF. The CDR3 DNA reads TGTGCCTGGAGTGTAAGGACTAGCGTACGTGGTTTGCAGTTCTTC.

The rearrangement uses TRBV29-1 and TRBJ1-5; no definite D call. V was clipped by 6 bases and J by 3 bases, with 12 bases between them. The length of the CDR3 is 13 residues. Germline values: CDR1 SQVTM, CDR2 ANQGSEA. The CDR3 DNA follows: TGCAGCGTCATACAGAGTACCAATCAGCCCCAGCATTTT. Its protein is CSVIQSTNQPQHF. The full variable domain, with the rest looked up from reference TRBV29-1 and TRBJ1-5, is SAVISQKPSRDICQRGTSLTIQCQVDSQVTMMFWYRQQPGQSLTLIATANQGSEATYESGFVIDKFPISRPNLTFSTLTVSNMSPEDSSIYLCSVIQSTNQPQHFGDGTRLSIL.

The chain employs TRBV19 and TRBJ1-1; D remains unclear. The CDR3 loop spans 13 amino acids. Germline loops: CDR1 LNHDA, CDR2 SQIVND (reference sequence). Trimming pared 3 bases from V and 6 bases from J, leaving 11 bases between. CDR3: CASSIRVIAEAFF. DNA of the CDR3: TGTGCCAGTAGTATTAGAGTTATCGCTGAAGCTTTCTTT.

The V gene is TRBV7-2, the J gene TRBJ2-5, with D tentatively TRBD2 (5 bases). The CDR3 sequence is 13 residues long. V lost 5 bases to trimming and J lost 4 bases, with 11 bases between them. Looked up from germline, CDR1 is SGHTA and CDR2 is FQGNSA. The CDR3 spells CASSRTVPETQYF. The CDR3 nucleotides are TGTGCCAGCAGCAGGACTGTTCCAGAGACCCAGTACTTC. Looking up the rest from reference TRBV7-2 and TRBJ2-5 gives the full variable domain: GAGVSQSPSNKVTEKGKDVELRCDPISGHTALYWYRQSLGQGLEFLIYFQGNSAPDKSGLPSDRFSAERTGGSVSTLTIQRTQQEDSAVYLCASSRTVPETQYFGPGTRLLVL.

The rearrangement uses TRBV19 and TRBJ2-7; 8 bases are shared with TRBD1. Per the germline V gene, CDR1 is LNHDA and CDR2 is SQIVND (reference sequence). The V and J ends lost 6 bases and 0 bases, in that order; junction bases with no gene match: 1. The CDR3 has 13 amino acids. CDR3 sequence reads: CASRGQGSYEQYF. CDR3 DNA: TGTGCCAGTAGAGGACAGGGCTCCTACGAGCAGTACTTC.

The rearrangement joins TRBV2 to TRBJ1-5; 8 nucleotides agree with TRBD1. Germline V gene sequence: CDR1 SNHLY, CDR2 FYNNEI. With 4 bases clipped from V and 7 bases from J, the junction kept 6 bases outside the gene matches. This CDR3 is built from 14 residues. In nucleotides, the CDR3 is TGTGCCAGCAGTGGCCACAGGGGGGAGCAGCCCCAGCATTTT. This gives the protein CASSGHRGEQPQHF. Drawing the rest from reference TRBV2 and TRBJ1-5, the complete variable domain is EPEVTQTPSHQVTQMGQEVILRCVPISNHLYFYWYRQILGQKVEFLVSFYNNEISEKSEIFDDQFSVERPDGSNFTLKIRSTKLEDSAMYFCASSGHRGEQPQHFGDGTRLSIL.

This clone appeared a single time. The chain recombines TRBV6-5 with TRBJ1-2; perhaps TRBD1 as D (6 bases). The CDR3 loop spans 13 amino acids. Trimming cost V 5 bases and J 6 bases, with 13 bases left between them. Looked up from germline, CDR1 is MNHEY and CDR2 is SVGAGI. The CDR3 loop reads CASSNGQTNGYTF. CDR3 in DNA: TGTGCCAGCAGTAACGGACAGACAAATGGCTACACCTTC.

This clone appeared a single time. The chain couples TRBV7-2 to TRBJ2-5; 10 bases line up with TRBD2. Germline V gene data show CDR1 as SGHTA and CDR2 as FQGNSA. There are 15 residues in the CDR3. Trimming removed 4 bases from V and 0 bases from J; junction bases left unmatched: 2. CDR3 amino acids: CASSSGLAYQETQYF. The CDR3 coding sequence is TGTGCCAGCAGCTCGGGACTAGCGTACCAAGAGACCCAGTACTTC.

CDR3 residues: CAWRGTANYGYTF. DNA for the CDR3: TGTGCCTGGAGGGGGACAGCTAACTATGGCTACACCTTC. This chain joins TRBV30 and TRBJ1-2; TRBD1 aligns across 7 bases. The germline gives CDR1 GTSNPN, CDR2 SVGIG (reference sequence). The V and J ends lost 3 bases and 0 bases, in that order; junction bases with no gene match: 1. CDR3 length: 13 amino acids.

V usage is TRBV20-1 and J usage is TRBJ2-3, with D maybe TRBD2 (6 bases). The V gene lost 4 bases and the J gene lost 11 bases, with 13 bases spanning the gap. CDR3 length equals 11 residues. In germline, CDR1 is DFQATT, CDR2 SNEGSKA (reference sequence). The CDR3, as DNA: TGCAGTGCTACACGGGAGAAGGAGCAGTATTTT. Protein sequence: CSATREKEQYF.

The chain uses TRBV30 and TRBJ1-1; D remains unclear. In germline, CDR1 is GTSNPN, CDR2 SVGIG (reference sequence). V shed 2 bases and J shed 3 bases, with 4 bases lying between them. The CDR3 is 11 residues long. The CDR3 DNA is TGTGCCTGGAGTTTAGACACTGAAGCTTTCTTT. Translation: CAWSLDTEAFF.

V usage is TRBV19 and J usage is TRBJ1-2; D remains unclear. Trimming shortened V by 0 bases and J by 4 bases, and 6 bases separated the two germline ends. The CDR3 loop spans 13 amino acids. In germline, CDR1 is LNHDA, CDR2 SQIVND (reference sequence). CDR3 bases: TGTGCCAGTAGTATAGACAGTTCCTATGGCTACACCTTC. This gives the protein CASSIDSSYGYTF.

This chain links TRBV18 with TRBJ2-3; D not resolved. Trimming pared 3 bases from V and 2 bases from J, leaving 9 bases between. The length of the CDR3 is 14 residues. Per germline, CDR1 KGHSH and CDR2 LQKENI. The CDR3: CASSPVEITDTQYF. The CDR3, as DNA: TGTGCCAGCTCACCCGTGGAGATCACAGATACGCAGTATTTT.

The rearrangement uses TRBV6-6 and TRBJ1-4; 9 positions match TRBD1. The junction had 3 bases not matched to a gene; V was cut back by 2 bases and J by 5 bases. This CDR3 has 15 residues. Germline V lookup: CDR1 MNHNY, CDR2 SVGAGI (reference sequence). The CDR3 here is CASSYPGQGNEKLFF. For the CDR3, the DNA is TGTGCCAGCAGTTACCCGGGACAGGGCAATGAAAAACTGTTTTTT.

The chain carries TRBV2 and TRBJ2-7; 8 nucleotides align to TRBD1. CDR3 length: 14 residues. In germline, CDR1 is SNHLY, CDR2 FYNNEI. The J segment lost 5 bases and the V segment lost 6 bases, leaving 9 bases of the junction unmatched. This chain's CDR3 is CASSDRGPQDEQYF. The DNA of the CDR3 is TGTGCCAGCAGCGACAGGGGCCCCCAGGACGAGCAGTACTTC.

V gene TRBV9 combines with J gene TRBJ1-4, with D tentatively TRBD1 (5 bases). Germline V gene lookup returns CDR1 SGDLS and CDR2 YYNGEE. CDR3 length: 19 amino acids. V was cut by 9 bases and J by 0 bases, with 27 bases left in between. The CDR3 coding sequence is TGTGCCACCCCGAGAGCCGGACATAGAACCTTTGCAACTAATGAAAAACTGTTTTTT. Amino acids: CATPRAGHRTFATNEKLFF.

The chain carries TRBV4-1 and TRBJ1-1, with 8 bases identical to TRBD1. J lost 5 bases, V lost 6 bases, and 5 bases had no gene match. Germline-derived CDR1 and CDR2 are MGHRA and YSYEKL. The CDR3 spans 13 residues. The CDR3 region has the DNA TGCGCCAGCAGGCAACAGGGGGGTACTGAAGCTTTCTTT. This gives the protein CASRQQGGTEAFF.

The genes are TRBV28 and TRBJ1-3; no reliable D call. Trimming pared 7 bases from V and 0 bases from J, leaving 13 bases between. Germline V gives CDR1 MDHEN, CDR2 SYDVKM. The CDR3 totals 15 residues. CDR3 in amino acids: CASTSATSSGNTIYF. CDR3 DNA sequence: TGTGCCAGCACTTCGGCAACCTCCTCTGGAAACACCATATATTTT.

The chain recombines TRBV28 with TRBJ1-4; D gene uncertain. V lost 6 bases and J 3 bases, leaving 14 bases between the germline ends. CDR1 is MDHEN and CDR2 is SYDVKM in the germline V gene. The CDR3 sequence is 15 residues long. The CDR3 coding sequence is TGTGCCAGCAGCCCATTAGGGTCAGCTAATGAAAAACTGTTTTTT. Translation: CASSPLGSANEKLFF.

The table lists this clone with a count of one. The rearrangement links TRBV30 to TRBJ1-4; possible D gene TRBD1, 6 bases. Germline V gives CDR1 GTSNPN, CDR2 SVGIG (reference sequence). Trimming pared 3 bases from V and 11 bases from J, leaving 19 bases between. CDR3 size: 14 residues. CDR3 coding DNA: TGTGCCTGGAGCGTCAAGGGCGGAGGGGGGAAACTGTTTTTT. Its protein is CAWSVKGGGGKLFF. The variable domain in full, completed from reference TRBV30 and TRBJ1-4, reads SQTIHQWPATLVQPVGSPLSLECTVEGTSNPNLYWYRQAAGRGLQLLFYSVGIGQISSEVPQNLSASRPQDRQFILSSKKLLLSDSGFYLCAWSVKGGGGKLFFGSGTQLSVL.

The chain links TRBV7-3 to TRBJ1-5, with D unresolved. The V gene lost 1 base and the J gene lost 1 base, with 8 bases spanning the gap. The CDR3 is 15 residues long. Germline V lookup: CDR1 SGHTA, CDR2 FQGTGA. The CDR3 reads CASSLIWSSNQPQHF. In DNA, the CDR3 is TGTGCCAGCAGCTTAATCTGGTCGAGCAATCAGCCCCAGCATTTT.

This CDR3 reads CASRSAGTGDEKLFF. The CDR3 region has the DNA TGTGCCAGCAGATCAGCCGGGACAGGGGACGAAAAACTGTTTTTT. The chain has TRBV28 and TRBJ1-4; the match to TRBD1 covers 10 bases. This CDR3 has 15 residues. V lost 6 bases and J lost 8; bases outside the gene matches: 9. CDR1 is MDHEN and CDR2 is SYDVKM in the germline V gene.

V usage is TRBV5-1 and J usage is TRBJ1-1; D is uncertain. Germline V lookup: CDR1 SGHRS, CDR2 YFSETQ. The length of the CDR3 is 13 residues. V lost 0 bases, J lost 6 bases, and 9 bases lay in between. CDR3 protein: CASSLGQLSEAFF. The CDR3 coding sequence is TGCGCCAGCAGCTTGGGACAACTATCTGAAGCTTTCTTT.

The rearrangement links TRBV19 to TRBJ1-2; 7 bases agree with TRBD1. V shed 5 bases, J shed 0 bases, and the junction held 6 bases outside the gene matches. This CDR3 spans 15 amino acids. Germline CDR1 LNHDA, CDR2 SQIVND (reference sequence). CDR3 DNA: TGTGCCAGTAGTGGGACAGCAAATTCTAACTATGGCTACACCTTC. Translated, it gives CASSGTANSNYGYTF.

This clone has a single count. The J gene is TRBJ2-2, the V gene TRBV9; no reliable D call. The CDR3 has 15 residues. V was cut by 0 bases and J by 3 bases, with 9 bases left in between. From germline, CDR1 is SGDLS and CDR2 YYNGEE. CDR3 bases: TGTGCCAGCAGCGTAGGACCCATCGACACCGGGGAGCTGTTTTTT. Amino acid sequence: CASSVGPIDTGELFF.